A selection of T cell receptor beta chains follows, all from one sample in a study of OX40 agonist ivuxolimab in advanced cancers. This table comes from immunoSEQ multiplex PCR, and its TCRdb copy is limited to in-frame clones, with some not included. The data contain about 6,500 clones, about four fifths of them singletons. The sequencing here drew on CD4+ or CD8+ T cells sorted from blood, taken in a trial of the OX40 agonist ivuxolimab. The receptors derive from an adult with an advanced solid tumor such as melanoma, head and neck, liver or kidney cancer. Each CDR3 is given with its conserved first and last residue. The D gene is left open where the match is weak. Rows may omit the clone size; those that give it use once, few, many or a size class.

TRBJ2-1 | NA | TRBV27 | NA | TGTGCCAGCACGGGGGGCGGATCCTACAATGAGCAGTTCTTC | CASTGGGSYNEQFF
TRBJ2-3 | NA | TRBV11-1 | TRBD2 | TGTGCCAGCAGCTCGATAGGGACTATGTTCGATACGCAGTATTTT | CASSSIGTMFDTQYF
TRBJ1-6 | few | TRBV6-6 | NA | TGTGCCAGCAGTTACTCAGATTCACCCCTCCACTTT | CASSYSDSPLHF
TRBJ1-1 | NA | TRBV2 | NA | TGTGCCAGCAGTTTCCAGGGAATTGGGGGGAACACTGAAGCTTTCTTT | CASSFQGIGGNTEAFF
TRBJ2-3 | NA | TRBV4-3 | NA | TGCGCCAGCAGCCCCTACTTGGTGGAAGATACGCAGTATTTT | CASSPYLVEDTQYF
TRBJ2-7 | few | TRBV5-6 | NA | TGTGCCAGCAGCTTGGAATATCATTGGGAGCAGTACTTC | CASSLEYHWEQYF
TRBJ2-7 | NA | TRBV7-8 | NA | TGTGCCAGCAGCCCCAGACTAATCGGGACACGGATCTACGAGCAGTACTTC | CASSPRLIGTRIYEQYF
TRBJ2-6 | few | TRBV28 | TRBD1 | TGTGCCAGCAGTACGACGACAGGGGGCCCAAGCTCTGGGGCCAACGTCCTGACTTTC | CASSTTTGGPSSGANVLTF
TRBJ1-2 | once | TRBV4-3 | TRBD1 | TGCGCCAGCAGCCAGGGGACAGGCCCCTATGGCTACACCTTC | CASSQGTGPYGYTF
TRBJ1-6 | NA | TRBV30 | TRBD1 | TGTGCCTGGAGTTATCCGGGACAGATGGGAAATTCACCCCTCCACTTT | CAWSYPGQMGNSPLHF
TRBJ1-1 | NA | TRBV28 | NA | TGTGCCAGCAGTTTAGGGGCAGGTTATATGAACACTGAAGCTTTCTTT | CASSLGAGYMNTEAFF
TRBJ2-1 | NA | TRBV30 | NA | TGTGCCTGGAAACCGGACTACTCCTACAATGAGCAGTTCTTC | CAWKPDYSYNEQFF
TRBJ2-4 | NA | TRBV18 | NA | TGTGCCAGCTCACCGTCGAGTGTTGACATTCAGTACTTC | CASSPSSVDIQYF
TRBJ1-1 | NA | TRBV19 | NA | TGTGCCAGTAGTATAGTGGCCTGGACTGAAGCTTTCTTT | CASSIVAWTEAFF
TRBJ2-1 | NA | TRBV28 | NA | TGTGCCAGCAGTCCTAACGTAGGGACCCCTTACAATGAGCAGTTCTTC | CASSPNVGTPYNEQFF
TRBJ1-4 | NA | TRBV7-9 | TRBD1 | TGTGCCAGCAGTACAGGGGGTGCGGCTAATGAAAAACTGTTTTTT | CASSTGGAANEKLFF
TRBJ1-4 | NA | TRBV21-1 | NA | TGTGCCAGCAGCAAGTCCGGGGGAGACGAGGCTAATGAAAAACTGTTTTTT | CASSKSGGDEANEKLFF
TRBJ2-7 | NA | TRBV7-9 | NA | TGTGCCAGCAGCTCCGAGACAGAGGTCGAGCAGTACTTC | CASSSETEVEQYF
TRBJ2-1 | NA | TRBV27 | TRBD2 | TGTGCCAGCGGGGACTATATTAATGAGCAGTTCTTC | CASGDYINEQFF
TRBJ1-1 | few | TRBV29-1 | NA | TGCAGCGTTGAAGAGGTGGAAGCCTCCGACGCTTATAACACTGAAGCTTTCTTT | CSVEEVEASDAYNTEAFF
TRBJ2-3 | NA | TRBV27 | TRBD2 | TGTGCCAGCAGTTTAGCAGCGGGAGGGCCAGATACGCAGTATTTT | CASSLAAGGPDTQYF
TRBJ2-3 | NA | TRBV4-1 | TRBD2 | TGCGCCAGCAGCCAAGGCCTAGCGGGAGGGGGCACAGATACGCAGTATTTT | CASSQGLAGGGTDTQYF
TRBJ2-1 | NA | TRBV9 | TRBD2 | TGTGCCAGCAGCCAGTGGGCTAGCGGAGTCGACAATGAGCAGTTCTTC | CASSQWASGVDNEQFF
TRBJ2-3 | once | TRBV28 | NA | TGTGCCAGCACCGAAGGACAGCCCACAGATACGCAGTATTTT | CASTEGQPTDTQYF
TRBJ2-7 | NA | TRBV2 | NA | TGTGCCAGCAGTGTTGAGGCGGCCTACGAGCAGTACTTC | CASSVEAAYEQYF
TRBJ2-3 | NA | TRBV5-1 | NA | TGCGCCAGCAGCTTGGAAGGAATCCCAGATACGCAGTATTTT | CASSLEGIPDTQYF
TRBJ2-6 | NA | TRBV5-4 | NA | TGTGCCAGCAGCTTCGGGGTTTTAAGCTCTGGGGCCAACGTCCTGACTTTC | CASSFGVLSSGANVLTF
TRBJ2-1 | NA | TRBV4-2 | TRBD2 | TGTGCCAGCAGCCAACTGCTTAGCGGGACCAATGAGCAGTTCTTC | CASSQLLSGTNEQFF
TRBJ1-1 | NA | TRBV6-5 | NA | TGTGCCAGCAGTTACGGCCCAGGGACTGAAGCTTTCTTT | CASSYGPGTEAFF
TRBJ2-1 | NA | TRBV28 | TRBD2 | TGTGCCAGCAGTTCCACCTTAGCGGGAGGGTTTACCAATGAGCAGTTCTTC | CASSSTLAGGFTNEQFF